Shown below are 24 T cell receptor beta chains from a single sample sequenced in a study of CD8 T cells in Susac syndrome. Random hexamers were used to reverse transcribe about 0.5 to 1 ug of RNA. One entry per CDR3 protein, called by TCRdb with MiXCR from the immunoSEQ multiplex PCR reads. Found here are over 200,000 distinct CDR3 sequences, roughly 94% of them singletons; the top ten hold around 0.082%. Sequencing was performed on CD4+ T cells from PBMCs. The receptors shown here come from a human donor with multiple sclerosis.

The chain has TRBV3-1 and TRBJ2-5; a possible D gene is TRBD2 (6 bases). Deletions cut 7 bases from V and 5 bases from J, with 14 bases between. The CDR3 contains 13 residues. The germline gives CDR1 LGHDT, CDR2 YNNKEL (reference sequence). DNA of the CDR3: TGTGCCAGCAACCGAAGACTAGGCGAGACCCAGTACTTC. The encoded protein is CASNRRLGETQYF.

The V gene is TRBV30, the J gene TRBJ1-5; D is unresolved. CDR1 is GTSNPN, CDR2 SVGIG, per germline (reference sequence). The CDR3 contains 12 residues. V was cut by 1 base and J by 9 bases, with 10 bases left in between. For the CDR3, the DNA is TGTGCCTGGAGTGCCCGGCGTGGGCCCCAGCATTTT. This gives the protein CAWSARRGPQHF. Full variable domain (rest looked up from reference TRBV30 and TRBJ1-5): SQTIHQWPATLVQPVGSPLSLECTVEGTSNPNLYWYRQAAGRGLQLLFYSVGIGQISSEVPQNLSASRPQDRQFILSSKKLLLSDSGFYLCAWSARRGPQHFGDGTRLSIL.

The table lists this clonotype with a count of one. This chain links TRBV7-9 with TRBJ1-5; D gene unclear. Germline V gene data show CDR1 as SEHNR and CDR2 as FQNEAQ (reference sequence). Trimming took off 5 bases at V and 0 bases at J, with 11 bases between the two ends. The CDR3 spans 15 residues. CDR3 sequence reads: CASSRTADSNQPQHF. The CDR3 DNA sequence: TGTGCCAGCAGCCGAACAGCCGATAGCAATCAGCCCCAGCATTTT.

This rearrangement joins TRBV3-1 to TRBJ2-2; no clear D. The germline gives CDR1 LGHDT, CDR2 YNNKEL (reference sequence). The CDR3 totals 12 residues. V dropped 8 bases and J dropped 7 bases, with 11 bases sitting between them. DNA for the CDR3: TGTGCCAGCCAAACGGCGGACGGGGAGCTGTTTTTT. Translating gives CASQTADGELFF. The full variable domain, with the rest looked up from reference TRBV3-1 and TRBJ2-2, is DTAVSQTPKYLVTQMGNDKSIKCEQNLGHDTMYWYKQDSKKFLKIMFSYNNKELIINETVPNRFSPKSPDKAHLNLHINSLELGDSAVYFCASQTADGELFFGEGSRLTVL.

V is TRBV3-1 and J is TRBJ1-5, with 8 bases fitting TRBD1. With V trimmed by 4 bases and J by 3 bases, 5 bases remained unmatched. Germline V gene sequence: CDR1 LGHDT, CDR2 YNNKEL (reference sequence). The CDR3 has 15 amino acids. The CDR3 DNA reads TGTGCCAGCAGCCTGACAGGGGAGCTCAATCAGCCCCAGCATTTT. It codes for CASSLTGELNQPQHF.

The chain joins TRBV18 to TRBJ2-7, with a tentative D call TRBD2 (6 bases). The CDR3 has 13 residues. Trimming shortened V by 2 bases and J by 6 bases, and 11 bases separated the two germline ends. The germline gives CDR1 KGHSH, CDR2 LQKENI. This CDR3 is CASSPLADREQYV. Here the CDR3 DNA reads TGTGCCAGCTCACCATTAGCGGATCGCGAGCAGTACGTC.

The chain employs TRBV5-1 and TRBJ2-7, with 8 bases fitting TRBD1. With V trimmed by 0 bases and J by 12 bases, 5 bases remained unmatched. CDR1 and CDR2 (germline): SGHRS, YFSETQ. The CDR3 sequence is 12 residues long. The CDR3 coding sequence is TGCGCCAGCAGCTTGGAAGGGACAGGTGCGTACTTC. This translates into CASSLEGTGAYF.

The CDR3 reads CASSQDLSSQYF. CDR3 bases: TGTGCCAGCAGCCAAGATCTTTCATCCCAGTACTTC. The chain carries TRBV3-1 and TRBJ2-5; D is undetermined. Looked up from germline, CDR1 is LGHDT and CDR2 is YNNKEL (reference sequence). The CDR3 runs to 12 residues. The V end lost 0 bases, the J end lost 9 bases, and 8 bases lay between the germline ends.

The table lists this clonotype with a count of one. Its ends do not fully match the called genes, so a read error is possible. The chain uses TRBV29-1 and TRBJ2-1, with 8 bases aligning to TRBD2. The CDR3 is made up of 12 amino acids. In germline, CDR1 is SQVTM, CDR2 ANQGSEA. Here the CDR3 reads CTTGGTYNEQFF. Written as DNA, the CDR3 is TGTACGACGGGGGGGACCTACAATGAGCAGTTCTTC.

The rearrangement uses TRBV15 and TRBJ1-1, with D unresolved. Germline V gene sequence: CDR1 LNHNV, CDR2 YYDKDF (reference sequence). This CDR3 comprises 12 residues. Trimming left V 5 bases short and J 7 bases short, with 11 bases between. The CDR3 loop reads CATSPLAVEAFF. Written as DNA, the CDR3 is TGTGCCACCAGCCCCTTGGCCGTTGAAGCTTTCTTT.

This chain connects TRBV12-3 or TRBV12-4 to TRBJ1-5; D is ambiguous. V was pared by 5 bases and J by 4 bases, with 9 bases between. This CDR3 comprises 13 residues. The CDR3 loop reads CASSQTENQPQHF. The CDR3 DNA is TGTGCCAGCAGTCAGACTGAGAATCAGCCCCAGCATTTT.

V is TRBV21-1 and J is TRBJ2-3; TRBD2 was called by the table and not checked on the DNA. TRBV21-1 is tagged as a pseudogene. The CDR3 runs to 16 residues. The CDR3 DNA sequence: TGTGCCAGCAGCATACTTCATCCAGGGCCCACAGATACGCAGTATTTT. Protein: CASSILHPGPTDTQYF.

This chain connects TRBV27 to TRBJ1-2, with D tentatively TRBD1 (6 bases). The length of the CDR3 is 13 residues. Trimming took off 8 bases at V and 2 bases at J, with 12 bases between the two ends. CDR1 and CDR2 (germline): MNHEY, SMNVEV (reference sequence). CDR3 DNA: TGTGCCAGCGGCTACAGGGAAAACTATGGCTACACCTTC. The encoded protein is CASGYRENYGYTF.

The chain carries TRBV2 and TRBJ2-7, with D perhaps matching TRBD1 (5 bases). CDR3 size: 13 residues. CDR1 and CDR2 from the germline V gene are SNHLY and FYNNEI. The ends were cut back, 1 base at V and 3 bases at J, with 7 bases in the middle. The CDR3 sequence is CASSEEGHYEQYV. The CDR3 DNA reads as TGTGCCAGCAGTGAAGAAGGACACTACGAGCAGTACGTC.

This sequence joins TRBV3-1 and TRBJ2-3; 7 bases agree with TRBD2. The CDR3 length is 18 residues. The ends lost 2 bases at V and 1 base at J; junction bases unmatched: 12. The germline gives CDR1 LGHDT, CDR2 YNNKEL (reference sequence). CDR3 amino acids: CASSQRYSSGERTDTQYF. DNA of the CDR3: TGTGCCAGCAGCCAACGGTACTCGAGCGGGGAGCGCACAGATACGCAGTATTTT.

The V and J genes are TRBV12-5 and TRBJ2-1; 11 bases fit TRBD1. Germline V gene data show CDR1 as LGHNT and CDR2 as FRNRAP. V lost 4 bases and J lost 6; bases outside the gene matches: 5. There are 15 residues in the CDR3. This chain's CDR3 is CASGSGQGDSNEQFF. The CDR3, as DNA: TGTGCTAGTGGTTCGGGACAGGGGGACAGCAATGAGCAGTTCTTC.

The CDR3, as DNA: TGTGCCAGCAGTTTCGGACAGTATGGCTACACCTTC. Translating gives CASSFGQYGYTF. J is TRBJ1-2 and V is TRBV28, with D tentatively TRBD1 (6 bases). V was shortened by 3 bases and J by 5 bases, with 7 bases between the two germline ends. Germline CDR1 reads MDHEN; CDR2 reads SYDVKM. The CDR3 spans 12 residues.

The chain couples TRBV20-1 to TRBJ1-4; TRBD1 is a possible D gene (5 bases). The CDR3 has 15 amino acids. The V gene lost 0 bases and the J gene lost 6 bases, with 14 bases spanning the gap. Germline CDR1 DFQATT, CDR2 SNEGSKA (reference sequence). The CDR3 region is CSARDPAGGDEKLFF. For the CDR3, the DNA is TGCAGTGCTAGAGACCCGGCGGGAGGGGATGAAAAACTGTTTTTT.

A single count supports this clonotype. This sequence joins TRBV7-9 and TRBJ2-7; 9 bases fit TRBD1. With 3 bases clipped from V and 1 base from J, the junction kept 13 bases outside the gene matches. Germline CDR1 reads SEHNR; CDR2 reads FQNEAQ (reference sequence). The CDR3 length is 18 residues. CDR3 residues: CASSFLAGTGFFSYEQYV. For the CDR3, the DNA is TGTGCCAGCAGCTTTCTCGCCGGGACAGGGTTCTTTTCCTACGAGCAGTACGTC.

This chain links TRBV3-1 with TRBJ1-2; 9 bases agree with TRBD1. Germline V gene data show CDR1 as LGHDT and CDR2 as YNNKEL (reference sequence). This CDR3 comprises 13 residues. The V segment lost 4 bases and the J segment 8 bases; nucleotides outside the gene matches: 5. CDR3 nucleotide sequence: TGTGCCAGCAGCCTAGACAGGGGGAGCGGCTACACCTTC. It encodes CASSLDRGSGYTF.

The V gene is TRBV12-3 or TRBV12-4, the J gene TRBJ2-7; 9 bases match TRBD1. The ends lost 6 bases at V and 6 bases at J; junction bases unmatched: 9. This CDR3 region has 14 residues. CDR3 in amino acids: CASSKGTGYAEQYF. The CDR3 region has the DNA TGTGCCAGCAGCAAGGGGACAGGGTATGCCGAGCAGTACTTC.

V and J are TRBV20-1 and TRBJ2-1, with D unresolved. The length of the CDR3 is 11 residues. Germline V lookup: CDR1 DFQATT, CDR2 SNEGSKA (reference sequence). Trimming pared 0 bases from V and 7 bases from J, leaving 4 bases between. CDR3: CSARDENEQFF. CDR3 DNA: TGCAGTGCTAGAGACGAAAATGAGCAGTTCTTC.

J is TRBJ1-5 and V is TRBV3-1; D perhaps matches TRBD1 (6 bases). Looked up from germline, CDR1 is LGHDT and CDR2 is YNNKEL (reference sequence). The length of the CDR3 is 16 residues. Trimming shortened V by 4 bases and J by 2 bases, and 15 bases separated the two germline ends. The CDR3: CASSPQGQLGNQPQHF. The CDR3, as DNA: TGTGCCAGCAGCCCCCAGGGACAATTGGGCAATCAGCCCCAGCATTTT.

V usage is TRBV29-1 and J usage is TRBJ1-1; no reliable D call. Between the trimmed V and J ends, which lost 7 bases and 5 bases, there was a span of 14 bases. The length of the CDR3 is 12 residues. The germline CDR1 and CDR2 sequences are SQVTM and ANQGSEA. The DNA for the CDR3 is TGCAGCGCCACCGTGGTAGATACTGAAGCTTTCTTT. This encodes CSATVVDTEAFF.